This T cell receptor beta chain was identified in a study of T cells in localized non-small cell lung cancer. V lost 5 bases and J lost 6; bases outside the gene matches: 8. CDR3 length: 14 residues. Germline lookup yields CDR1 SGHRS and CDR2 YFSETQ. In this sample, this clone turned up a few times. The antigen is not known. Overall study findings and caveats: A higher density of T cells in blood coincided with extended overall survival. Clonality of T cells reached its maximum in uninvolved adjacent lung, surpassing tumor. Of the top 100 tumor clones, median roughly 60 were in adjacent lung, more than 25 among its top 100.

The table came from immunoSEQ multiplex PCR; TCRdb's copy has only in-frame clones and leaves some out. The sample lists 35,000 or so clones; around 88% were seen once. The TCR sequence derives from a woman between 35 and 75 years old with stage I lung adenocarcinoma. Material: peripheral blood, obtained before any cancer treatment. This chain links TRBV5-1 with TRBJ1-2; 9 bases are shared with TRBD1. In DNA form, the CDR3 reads TGCGCCAGCAGACACACACAGGGGGCCGATGGCTACACCTTC. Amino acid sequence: CASRHTQGADGYTF.